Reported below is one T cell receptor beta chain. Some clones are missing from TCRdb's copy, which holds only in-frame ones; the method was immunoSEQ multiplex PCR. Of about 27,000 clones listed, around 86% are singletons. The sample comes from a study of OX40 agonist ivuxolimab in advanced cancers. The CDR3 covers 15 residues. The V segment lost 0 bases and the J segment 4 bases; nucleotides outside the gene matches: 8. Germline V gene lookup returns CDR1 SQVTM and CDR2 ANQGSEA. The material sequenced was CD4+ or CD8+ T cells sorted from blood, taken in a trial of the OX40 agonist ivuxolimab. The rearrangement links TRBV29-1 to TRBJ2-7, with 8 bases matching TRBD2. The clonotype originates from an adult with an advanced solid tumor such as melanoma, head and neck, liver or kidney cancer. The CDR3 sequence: CSVEEGEREPYEQYF. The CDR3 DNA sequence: TGCAGCGTTGAAGAGGGGGAGCGGGAGCCTTACGAGCAGTACTTC.